This T cell receptor beta chain emerged from a study of identical twins. It was template switching that added a universal primer site, and there were unique molecular identifiers on the cDNA. TCRdb reprocessed the 5' RACE reads with MiXCR, giving one entry per CDR3 protein. The sample yields about 660,000 distinct CDR3 sequences, 8.5% to 9% seen once. Study observations and caveats: In beta out-of-frame sequences, the excess sharing between twins was weaker.

Looked up from germline, CDR1 is MNHNS and CDR2 is SASEGT. The CDR3 length is 15 residues. V shed 8 bases, J shed 5 bases, and the junction held 8 bases outside the gene matches. Healthy Caucasian donors formed the entire cohort. This clonotype occurred a few times. Its specificity is unknown. This sample was also put to use in a study of yellow fever vaccine responses in identical twins.

Source material: PBMCs. This chain links TRBV6-1 with TRBJ2-1; 11 bases align to TRBD2. This TCR came from a woman aged 18-29 years in good health. The CDR3 reads CASGQLAGEHNEQFF. DNA for the CDR3: TGTGCCAGCGGGCAACTAGCGGGAGAGCACAATGAGCAGTTCTTC.